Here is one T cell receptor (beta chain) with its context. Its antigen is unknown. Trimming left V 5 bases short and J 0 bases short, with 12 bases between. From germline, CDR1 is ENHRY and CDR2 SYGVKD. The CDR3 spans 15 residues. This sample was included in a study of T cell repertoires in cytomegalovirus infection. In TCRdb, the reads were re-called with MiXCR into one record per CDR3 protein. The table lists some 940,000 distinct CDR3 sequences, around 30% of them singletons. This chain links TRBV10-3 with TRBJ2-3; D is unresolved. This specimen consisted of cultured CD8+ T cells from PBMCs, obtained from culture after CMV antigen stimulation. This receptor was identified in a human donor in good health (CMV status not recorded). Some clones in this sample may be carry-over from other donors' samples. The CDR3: CAISHEAASTDTQYF. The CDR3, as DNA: TGTGCCATCAGTCACGAGGCGGCTAGCACAGATACGCAGTATTTT.